This T cell receptor beta chain was documented in a study of OX40 agonist ivuxolimab in advanced cancers. Study context: Patients were 82.7% male with ages about 20 to 79, mean 60.

Regarding the study as a whole: Expanded clones tended on average to be more numerous among CD8+ T cells than CD4+.

Assay used: immunoSEQ multiplex PCR; TCRdb lists only in-frame clones, some missing. The sample has about 70,000 clones, 85% to 90% seen once. Samples were taken at baseline and on day 1 of cycles 4 and 7. Trimming took 6 bases from V and 3 from J; bases not matched to a gene: 6. The CDR3 contains 14 residues. Germline lookup yields CDR1 SEHNR and CDR2 FQNEAQ (reference sequence). To note about this clone: Its antigen is unidentified.

This specimen was CD4+ or CD8+ T cells sorted from blood, taken in a trial of the OX40 agonist ivuxolimab. V is TRBV7-9 and J is TRBJ2-3; TRBD2 matches 7 bases. This sequence originates from an adult with an advanced solid tumor such as melanoma, head and neck, liver or kidney cancer. The CDR3 reads CASRGEGRTDTQYF. The CDR3 region has the DNA TGTGCCAGCAGAGGGGAGGGGAGGACAGATACGCAGTATTTT.